This TCR beta chain was captured in a study of blood T cell repertoires in COVID-19. CDR1 is LNHDA, CDR2 SQIVND, per germline (reference sequence). This CDR3 has 15 amino acids. V lost 4 bases, J lost 10 bases, and 20 bases lay in between. Profiled with immunoSEQ multiplex PCR; TCRdb holds only in-frame clones, not every one. The sample lists about 300,000 clones; approximately 84% were seen once. V gene TRBV19 combines with J gene TRBJ2-1, with TRBD2 as a possible D gene (7 bases). The clonotype originates from a human donor with COVID-19, enrolled during active disease. The donor label of this sample is uncertain. Sequenced input: peripheral blood. CDR3 in DNA: TGTGCCAGTAGTACCAGCGGGACAACCCTCGGGGAGCAGTTCTTC. The encoded protein is CASSTSGTTLGEQFF.